Detailed here is one T cell receptor beta chain. Its antigen is not known. These data come from a study of OX40 agonist ivuxolimab in advanced cancers. Study summary: Patients got intravenous ivuxolimab at 0.01 to 10 mg/kg every 2 weeks. Study-wide results and caveats: CD8+ T cells averaged more expanded clones than CD4+. Which antigen the expanded peripheral T cells recognized is unknown.

Produced via immunoSEQ multiplex PCR; TCRdb's table is partial and in-frame only. This sample has roughly 60,000 clones, with roughly nine tenths found just once. This CDR3 spans 13 amino acids. Germline V gene lookup returns CDR1 SNHLY and CDR2 FYNNEI. The V gene lost 11 bases and the J gene lost 4 bases, with 15 bases spanning the gap. The sample here was CD4+ or CD8+ T cells sorted from blood, taken in a trial of the OX40 agonist ivuxolimab. The chain uses TRBV2 and TRBJ1-3; no firm D call. This sequence was found in an adult with an advanced solid tumor such as melanoma, head and neck, liver or kidney cancer. As DNA, the CDR3 is TGTGCCGGCAAACTGAACCTAGGAAACACCATATATTTT. Protein: CAGKLNLGNTIYF.